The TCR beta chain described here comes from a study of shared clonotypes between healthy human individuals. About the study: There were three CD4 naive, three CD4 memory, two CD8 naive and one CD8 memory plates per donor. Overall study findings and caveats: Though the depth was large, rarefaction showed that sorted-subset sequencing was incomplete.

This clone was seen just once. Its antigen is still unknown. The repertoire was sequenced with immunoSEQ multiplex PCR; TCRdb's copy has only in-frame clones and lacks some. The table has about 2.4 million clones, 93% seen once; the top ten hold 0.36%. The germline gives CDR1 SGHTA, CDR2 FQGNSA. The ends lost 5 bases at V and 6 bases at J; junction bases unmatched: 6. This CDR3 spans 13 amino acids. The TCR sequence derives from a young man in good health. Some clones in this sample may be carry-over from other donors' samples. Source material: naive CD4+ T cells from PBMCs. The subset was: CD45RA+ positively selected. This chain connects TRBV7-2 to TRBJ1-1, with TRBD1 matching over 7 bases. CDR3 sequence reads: CASSPRTGAEAFF. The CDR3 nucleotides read TGTGCCAGCAGCCCCCGGACAGGCGCTGAAGCTTTCTTT.